Included here is one T cell receptor beta chain sequence, with context. CDR3 length: 15 amino acids. V was clipped by 5 bases and J by 0 bases, with 8 bases between them. Per germline, CDR1 KGHSH and CDR2 LQKENI. This sample is part of a study of blood T cell repertoires in COVID-19. About the research overall: Material from acute and convalescent COVID-19 was sourced from the United States, Italy and Spain. Sources were T cells, B-cell-depleted T cells, or PBMCs; the material itself was cDNA or gDNA.

As handled by the study authors: How many nucleated cells were present was estimated from reference gene primer amplification. Libraries were prepared by immunoSEQ multiplex PCR; TCRdb keeps only in-frame clonotypes and omits some of them. V and J calls and clone size are as listed in that table; D and trimming were resolved from the DNA. This sample has over 150,000 clones, with about 88% found just once. Patients in Seattle were enrolled during active infection, then followed longitudinally. The clonotype was recovered from a woman aged 55-69 years with COVID-19, enrolled during active disease. Sequenced sample: peripheral blood. The chain recombines TRBV18 with TRBJ1-6; no clear D gene. Here the CDR3 reads CASSDRSSYNSPLHF. The CDR3 bases are TGTGCCAGCTCAGACCGGAGCTCCTATAATTCACCCCTCCACTTT.